The clone carrying this T cell receptor (beta chain) was counted once. Those who participated ranged in age from roughly 18 to 100 years and resided in 20 to 30 US areas. For recovered donors of Cohort 3, there were two negative PCRs, clearance, or symptom resolution. This specimen comes from a study of blood T cell repertoires in COVID-19. Study context: Samples came from the United States, Italy and Spain, spanning acute and convalescent COVID-19.

The CDR3 loop spans 15 amino acids. V lost 5 bases and J 3 bases, leaving 14 bases between the germline ends. Germline V gene data show CDR1 as LNHDA and CDR2 as SQIVND (reference sequence). Assay: immunoSEQ multiplex PCR; the TCRdb copy retains only in-frame clones and omits some. The data hold hundreds of thousands of clones, with 85% to 90% observed a single time. What was sequenced was PBMCs or T cells enriched from blood (not recorded which). The rearrangement uses TRBV19 and TRBJ1-5, with unresolved D. The sequence derives from a man aged 18 to 30 who had recovered from COVID-19. Written as DNA, the CDR3 is TGTGCCAGTAGTCCCCGACCTAGGAACAATCAGCCCCAGCATTTT. It codes for CASSPRPRNNQPQHF.